The TCR beta chain described here comes from a study of CD8 T cells in ankylosing spondylitis. Study-wide results and limits: Seemingly characteristic of ankylosing spondylitis blood was a TCR beta motif consisting of 7 or 8 highly homologous variants.

This clonotype came up a few times. Antigen: not known. TCRdb recomputed calls from the 5' RACE reads with MiXCR, one row per CDR3 protein. The data show about 330,000 distinct CDR3 sequences, roughly 8% seen once. This CDR3 region has 11 residues. The V end lost 5 bases, the J end lost 10 bases, and 9 bases lay between the germline ends. In germline, CDR1 is MDHEN, CDR2 SYDVKM. This chain links TRBV28 with TRBJ2-1; TRBD2 is a possible D gene (5 bases). This receptor was identified in a male donor with ankylosing spondylitis. The sequenced material came from blood, either unsorted or a sorted T cell fraction (not recorded which). CDR3 DNA sequence: TGTGCCAGCAGTCGCGAGCGGGAGCAGTTCTTC. It encodes CASSREREQFF.